The TCR beta chain described here comes from a study of blood T cell repertoires in COVID-19. Measured with immunoSEQ multiplex PCR; TCRdb has only the in-frame clones, and not every one. The top ten clones hold around 20% of a sample with roughly 40,000 clones, about 86% of them seen once. CDR3 size: 15 residues. Trimming took 4 bases from V and 2 from J; bases not matched to a gene: 2. Germline V lookup: CDR1 MGHRA, CDR2 YSYEKL. The sequence was collected from a man aged 50 to 60 in a cohort sampled during active COVID-19. V gene TRBV4-1 combines with J gene TRBJ2-5, with 12 bases fitting TRBD2. Sample: peripheral blood. DNA for the CDR3: TGCGCCAGCAGCCCGCTAGCGGGGGGGCAAGAGACCCAGTACTTC. It specifies CASSPLAGGQETQYF.